These 23 T cell receptor beta chains were sequenced from one sample in a study of PD-L1 blockade in urothelial cancer. The method was immunoSEQ multiplex PCR; TCRdb's version includes in-frame clones alone and lacks a portion of them. The table records about 70,000 clones, less than 90% of them present only once. The sequenced sample was PBMCs, obtained around atezolizumab (anti-PD-L1) treatment. The receptor set was obtained from a man aged 70-80 years with urothelial cancer.

The rearrangement links TRBV7-3 to TRBJ2-1; 8 positions agree with TRBD1. This CDR3 comprises 15 residues. Germline V CDR1 and CDR2: SGHTA, FQGTGA. Trimming removed 5 bases from V and 5 bases from J; junction bases left unmatched: 8. The CDR3 is CASSLDRGNNNEQFF. The CDR3, as DNA: TGTGCCAGCAGCCTTGACAGGGGAAACAACAATGAGCAGTTCTTC.

V is TRBV12-5 and J is TRBJ1-4; TRBD1 aligns across 9 bases. The V and J ends lost 1 base and 6 bases, in that order; junction bases with no gene match: 3. There are 15 residues in the CDR3. Germline V gene data show CDR1 as LGHNT and CDR2 as FRNRAP. CDR3 sequence reads: CASGLGQGVDEKLFF. CDR3 bases: TGTGCTAGTGGTTTGGGACAGGGGGTGGATGAAAAACTGTTTTTT.

In its sample, this clone was seen once. This rearrangement joins TRBV6-1 to TRBJ2-5; D gene unclear. CDR3 length: 15 amino acids. Trimming removed 5 bases at V and 5 bases at J, with 18 bases between. Germline CDR1 MNHNS, CDR2 SASEGT. This CDR3 reads CASSFRPPPGETQYF. The CDR3, as DNA: TGTGCCAGCAGTTTCCGGCCCCCCCCCGGGGAGACCCAGTACTTC.

The V and J genes are TRBV7-9 and TRBJ2-5; 13 positions match TRBD2. Trimming cost V 5 bases and J 0 bases; bases outside gene matches: 12. Germline CDR1 is SEHNR and CDR2 is FQNEAQ (reference sequence). CDR3 length: 19 residues. CDR3 loop: CASSPQGLAGSPYQETQYF. Written as DNA, the CDR3 is TGTGCCAGCAGCCCCCAGGGACTAGCGGGGTCCCCGTACCAAGAGACCCAGTACTTC.

The genes are TRBV5-1 and TRBJ2-5, with D possibly matching TRBD1 (5 bases). The CDR3 has 16 amino acids. The V and J ends lost 0 bases and 2 bases respectively, with 14 bases between them. Germline CDR1 is SGHRS and CDR2 is YFSETQ. The CDR3 loop is CASSLAGDRLQETQYF. The CDR3 DNA sequence: TGCGCCAGCAGCTTGGCCGGAGACAGATTGCAAGAGACCCAGTACTTC.

This clone was seen only once. The chain combines TRBV6-6 with TRBJ2-2, with D possibly being TRBD2 (6 bases). The V end lost 2 bases, the J end lost 6 bases, and 16 bases lay between the germline ends. This CDR3 has 16 residues. Germline CDR1 reads MNHNY; CDR2 reads SVGAGI (reference sequence). CDR3 nucleotides: TGTGCCAGCAGTTACACCCGGAGGGGCAGGGCCGGGGAGCTGTTTTTT. As protein: CASSYTRRGRAGELFF.

The chain employs TRBV28 and TRBJ2-1; TRBD2 agrees at 10 bases. The junction had 5 bases not matched to a gene; V was cut back by 6 bases and J by 3 bases. This CDR3 has 15 amino acids. In germline, CDR1 is MDHEN, CDR2 SYDVKM. The CDR3 here is CASSIGTSDYNEQFF. In DNA, the CDR3 is TGTGCCAGCAGCATCGGGACTAGCGACTACAATGAGCAGTTCTTC.

This clone was detected only once. The DNA of the CDR3 is TGTGCAAGTCGCTTAGTGGTCAGACAGGGCTACGAGCAGTACTTC. Residues: CASRLVVRQGYEQYF. The chain is built from TRBV12-2 and TRBJ2-7; the table's D call, TRBD1, has no DNA check behind it. TRBV12-2 is assigned pseudogene status. The CDR3 contains 15 residues.

The sample holds a few counts of this clone. This sequence joins TRBV4-2 and TRBJ2-3, with 12 positions matching TRBD2. In germline, CDR1 is LGHNA, CDR2 YNFKEQ. CDR3 length: 16 amino acids. V trimming: 3 bases; J trimming: 4 bases; junction bases outside the gene matches: 5. The CDR3 DNA follows: TGTGCCAGCAGCCAGACTAGCGGGAGCGGGGCAGATACGCAGTATTTT. Protein product: CASSQTSGSGADTQYF.

The chain uses TRBV7-2 and TRBJ2-5, with D maybe TRBD2 (6 bases). The V gene lost 4 bases and the J gene lost 1 base, with 13 bases spanning the gap. CDR1 and CDR2 from the germline V gene are SGHTA and FQGNSA. This CDR3 region has 15 residues. CDR3 in amino acids: CASSYPLGGQETQYF. The CDR3 coding sequence is TGTGCCAGCAGCTACCCTTTGGGGGGCCAAGAGACCCAGTACTTC.

The rearrangement uses TRBV28 and TRBJ2-4; D is possibly TRBD2 (6 bases). The ends were cut back, 10 bases at V and 2 bases at J, with 15 bases in the middle. The CDR3 length is 14 residues. Germline V gives CDR1 MDHEN, CDR2 SYDVKM. The CDR3 DNA reads TGTGCCACCACGTCTGCGGGGTCCAAAAACATTCAGTACTTC. This codes for CATTSAGSKNIQYF.

This clone was detected once. The V call is TRBV5-1, the J call TRBJ2-2; TRBD2 is a possible D gene (5 bases). The germline V and J ends were trimmed by 0 bases and 5 bases, with 14 bases remaining between them. This CDR3 spans 16 amino acids. Germline V gene data show CDR1 as SGHRS and CDR2 as YFSETQ. CDR3 sequence (DNA): TGCGCCAGCAGCTTGGCGGGGTTGGGCGTAACCGGGGAGCTGTTTTTT. It encodes CASSLAGLGVTGELFF.

The chain links TRBV7-9 to TRBJ1-2; TRBD1 is a possible D gene (5 bases). CDR1 and CDR2 from the germline V gene are SEHNR and FQNEAQ (reference sequence). V gave up 4 bases and J gave up 7 bases, with 13 bases separating them. The CDR3 loop spans 13 amino acids. This CDR3 is CASSSSEGIGYTF. CDR3 bases: TGTGCCAGCAGCTCCTCGGAGGGGATTGGCTACACCTTC.

The chain has TRBV6-6 and TRBJ2-3; 9 bases line up with TRBD2. From germline, CDR1 is MNHNY and CDR2 SVGAGI (reference sequence). The CDR3 length is 15 residues. With 2 bases clipped from V and 2 bases from J, the junction kept 2 bases outside the gene matches. The CDR3 sequence: CASSYRGRDTDTQYF. Written as DNA, the CDR3 is TGTGCCAGCAGTTACCGCGGGAGGGACACAGATACGCAGTATTTT.

The chain joins TRBV18 to TRBJ2-7, with D possibly matching TRBD2 (5 bases). The germline CDR1 and CDR2 sequences are KGHSH and LQKENI. This CDR3 has 15 residues. V lost 3 bases and J 2 bases, leaving 14 bases between the germline ends. CDR3 sequence: CASSPVYERTYEQYF. As DNA, the CDR3 is TGTGCCAGCTCACCCGTATATGAGCGGACCTACGAGCAGTACTTC.

The rearrangement joins TRBV28 to TRBJ1-2; 7 bases fit TRBD1. Germline CDR1 reads MDHEN; CDR2 reads SYDVKM. Unmatched junction bases numbered 15, after V lost 6 bases and J lost 5 bases. The CDR3 runs 16 residues. CDR3 region: CASSQVGTDLGYGYTF. CDR3 coding DNA: TGTGCCAGCAGCCAAGTAGGGACAGACCTAGGGTATGGCTACACCTTC.

The CDR3 is CACHHKGLDILEKLFF. CDR3 nucleotide sequence: TGTGCCTGCCACCATAAGGGACTAGACATACTGGAAAAACTGTTTTTT. J is TRBJ1-4 and V is TRBV30, with a possible D match to TRBD1 (5 bases). Germline values: CDR1 GTSNPN, CDR2 SVGIG (reference sequence). The CDR3 totals 16 residues. V lost 6 bases and J 8 bases, leaving 25 bases between the germline ends.

The chain employs TRBV7-9 and TRBJ2-5; the D gene is possibly TRBD2 (7 bases). This CDR3 has 14 amino acids. CDR1 is SEHNR, CDR2 FQNEAQ, per germline (reference sequence). V lost 3 bases to trimming and J lost 4 bases, with 12 bases between them. CDR3 sequence (DNA): TGTGCCAGCAGCTTTAGGGGGGGGAGAGAGACCCAGTACTTC. Amino acids: CASSFRGGRETQYF. Full variable domain (remainder filled in from reference TRBV7-9 and TRBJ2-5): DTGVSQNPRHKITKRGQNVTFRCDPISEHNRLYWYRQTLGQGPEFLTYFQNEAQLEKSRLLSDRFSAERPKGSFSTLEIQRTEQGDSAMYLCASSFRGGRETQYFGPGTRLLVL.

The CDR3 sequence: CASSLSTGNTEAFF. Here the CDR3 DNA reads TGTGCCAGCAGTTTATCCACAGGGAACACTGAAGCTTTCTTT. The rearrangement links TRBV27 to TRBJ1-1; possibly TRBD1 for D (5 bases). The CDR3 is 14 amino acids. Trimming shortened V by 0 bases and J by 1 base, and 6 bases separated the two germline ends. CDR1 is MNHEY and CDR2 is SMNVEV in the germline V gene (reference sequence).

The V and J genes are TRBV27 and TRBJ1-3; D is undetermined. Germline CDR1 reads MNHEY; CDR2 reads SMNVEV (reference sequence). This CDR3 region has 16 residues. V gave up 5 bases and J gave up 0 bases, with 14 bases separating them. The CDR3 sequence is CASSPGFTTSGNTIYF. The CDR3 DNA reads TGTGCCAGCAGTCCAGGATTTACCACCTCTGGAAACACCATATATTTT.

The CDR3 nucleotides read TGTGCCAGCAGCCCCGGACAGAATAGCAATCAGCCCCAGCATTTT. Translating it yields CASSPGQNSNQPQHF. This chain joins TRBV6-5 and TRBJ1-5; possible D gene TRBD1, 6 bases. The CDR3 is 15 residues long. V was shortened by 6 bases and J by 0 bases, with 12 bases between the two germline ends. Germline V gene lookup returns CDR1 MNHEY and CDR2 SVGAGI.

The chain recombines TRBV5-6 with TRBJ1-1; D might be TRBD1 (5 bases). This CDR3 contains 14 residues. V was trimmed by 4 bases and J by 1 base, leaving 11 bases between them. Germline lookup yields CDR1 SGHDT and CDR2 YYEEEE. Written as DNA, the CDR3 is TGTGCCAGCAGCCGGGGGAAGGGGAACACTGAAGCTTTCTTT. Amino acids: CASSRGKGNTEAFF.

The genes are TRBV29-1 and TRBJ2-7; possibly TRBD1 for D (5 bases). V was trimmed by 7 bases and J by 5 bases, leaving 18 bases between them. The CDR3 runs to 13 residues. Germline CDR1 SQVTM, CDR2 ANQGSEA. The CDR3 nucleotides read TGCAGCGCCCTGGGGCCAAGCCCCAACGAGCAGTACTTC. Protein sequence: CSALGPSPNEQYF.